The next 31 T cell receptor beta chains were all read from a single sample in a study of cytomegalovirus exposure and HLA in healthy donors. Vbeta (60) and Jbeta (13) primers were used in the PCR. Clones were read by immunoSEQ multiplex PCR, and TCRdb kept only the in-frame ones, dropping some. The profile shows roughly 92,000 clones, 70% to 80% of them singletons. The sequenced sample consisted of PBMCs. These receptors all stem from a woman aged 45-65 years in good health and CMV-seropositive.

The rearrangement uses TRBV19 and TRBJ1-4; D remains unclear. The ends were cut back, 3 bases at V and 3 bases at J, with 11 bases in the middle. The CDR3 has 15 residues. Germline V gene data show CDR1 as LNHDA and CDR2 as SQIVND (reference sequence). CDR3 DNA: TGTGCCAGTAGTATGCGAGGGCCCCCTAATGAAAAACTGTTTTTT. It codes for CASSMRGPPNEKLFF.

V usage is TRBV27 and J usage is TRBJ1-2, with 11 bases aligning to TRBD1. The junction had 6 bases not matched to a gene; V was cut back by 6 bases and J by 6 bases. Germline V gene sequence: CDR1 MNHEY, CDR2 SMNVEV (reference sequence). CDR3 length equals 14 residues. In DNA form, the CDR3 reads TGTGCCAGCAGAGGGACAGGGGGGCGCCATGGCTACACCTTC. Translating gives CASRGTGGRHGYTF.

The table lists this clone with a count of one. This chain uses TRBV27 with TRBJ2-1; 7 bases map to TRBD1. V lost 8 bases and J lost 7; bases outside the gene matches: 8. Germline V CDR1 and CDR2: MNHEY, SMNVEV (reference sequence). The CDR3 extends over 13 amino acids. CDR3 loop: CASVKDRTNEQFF. The DNA for the CDR3 is TGTGCCAGCGTAAAGGACAGGACGAATGAGCAGTTCTTC.

The CDR3 spells CASGGTSGLYEQYV. The CDR3 bases are TGTGCCAGCGGAGGGACTTCTGGGCTCTACGAGCAGTACGTC. The chain couples TRBV2 to TRBJ2-7; a possible D gene is TRBD2 (6 bases). The CDR3 spans 14 residues. Per germline, CDR1 SNHLY and CDR2 FYNNEI. The V gene lost 8 bases and the J gene lost 3 bases, with 17 bases spanning the gap.

A remark on this clone: The same CDR3 also results from other DNA sequences found in this sample. For the CDR3, the DNA is TGCGCCAGCTATGGGCCGGGGGGGAGCTATGGCTACACCTTC. Residues: CASYGPGGSYGYTF. The chain links TRBV5-1 to TRBJ1-2, with D possibly being TRBD1 (5 bases). V was clipped by 7 bases and J by 4 bases, with 17 bases between them. From germline, CDR1 is SGHRS and CDR2 YFSETQ. The CDR3 is 14 residues long. The full variable domain, completed using reference TRBV5-1 and TRBJ1-2, is KAGVTQTPRYLIKTRGQQVTLSCSPISGHRSVSWYQQTPGQGLQFLFEYFSETQRNKGNFPGRFSGRQFSNSRSEMNVSTLELGDSALYLCASYGPGGSYGYTFGSGTRLTVV.

The rearrangement joins TRBV4-1 to TRBJ1-2; 8 bases align to TRBD1. The CDR3 runs to 15 residues. CDR1 and CDR2 from the germline V gene are MGHRA and YSYEKL. The V segment lost 4 bases and the J segment 3 bases; nucleotides outside the gene matches: 7. The CDR3 sequence is CASSLQGQGDYGYTF. CDR3 nucleotide sequence: TGCGCCAGCAGCCTACAAGGACAGGGCGACTATGGCTACACCTTC.

A remark on this clone: Different DNA sequences within this sample yield the same CDR3. The chain joins TRBV5-6 to TRBJ2-3; TRBD2 agrees at 10 bases. Losses at the gene ends were 0 bases for V and 2 bases for J; bases not matched to a gene: 3. This CDR3 contains 16 residues. CDR1 is SGHDT, CDR2 YYEEEE, per germline. CDR3 sequence reads: CASSLDSGGYTDTQYF. The CDR3 nucleotides read TGTGCCAGCAGCTTGGATAGCGGGGGGTACACAGATACGCAGTATTTT. Looking up the rest from reference TRBV5-6 and TRBJ2-3 gives the full variable domain: DAGVTQSPTHLIKTRGQQVTLRCSPKSGHDTVSWYQQALGQGPQFIFQYYEEEERQRGNFPDRFSGHQFPNYSSELNVNALLLGDSALYLCASSLDSGGYTDTQYFGPGTRLTVL.

The chain carries TRBV10-3 and TRBJ2-3; D may be TRBD2 (6 bases). The CDR3 totals 12 residues. V dropped 5 bases and J dropped 8 bases, with 11 bases sitting between them. Germline CDR1 and CDR2: ENHRY and SYGVKD. CDR3 sequence reads: CAISPQRATQYF. The DNA of the CDR3 is TGTGCCATCAGTCCCCAGCGGGCTACGCAGTATTTT.

This chain uses TRBV6-6 with TRBJ1-1; D possibly corresponds to TRBD1 (5 bases). Trimming left V 6 bases short and J 4 bases short, with 18 bases between. Germline V CDR1 and CDR2: MNHNY, SVGAGI (reference sequence). The CDR3 runs 15 residues. DNA of the CDR3: TGTGCCAGCAGCCGAGATCTATTGGGGGGCACTGAAGCTTTCTTT. Its translation is CASSRDLLGGTEAFF.

The chain has TRBV7-9 and TRBJ1-1; the D gene is possibly TRBD1 (5 bases). From germline, CDR1 is SEHNR and CDR2 FQNEAQ (reference sequence). V was clipped by 5 bases and J by 1 base, with 20 bases between them. CDR3 length: 17 amino acids. The CDR3 loop is CASSLRRAGPANTEAFF. The CDR3 DNA sequence: TGTGCCAGCAGCCTCCGAAGGGCAGGGCCCGCGAACACTGAAGCTTTCTTT.

The rearrangement links TRBV5-4 to TRBJ2-5; possible D gene TRBD1, 8 bases. V lost 2 bases, J lost 5 bases, and 13 bases lay in between. The CDR3 has 14 residues. Per germline, CDR1 SGHNT and CDR2 YYREEE (reference sequence). The CDR3 DNA sequence: TGTGCCAGCAGCTTTGACAGGGGAGGGGAGACCCAGTACTTC. Amino acids: CASSFDRGGETQYF.

This sequence joins TRBV29-1 and TRBJ2-1; D is perhaps TRBD2 (6 bases). V lost 4 bases and J 2 bases, leaving 15 bases between the germline ends. The CDR3 length is 15 residues. From germline, CDR1 is SQVTM and CDR2 ANQGSEA. The CDR3, as DNA: TGCAGCGTTGGGGGGGAATTGAAGGCCTACAATGAGCAGTTCTTC. Protein sequence: CSVGGELKAYNEQFF.

As for this clone: A read error may account for a junction end that differs from germline. This chain uses TRBV6-5 with TRBJ1-1, with 8 bases matching TRBD1. Germline CDR1 and CDR2: MNHEY and SVGAGI. The CDR3 has 14 amino acids. DNA for the CDR3: TGTGCCGGCAGTTACGACAGGGGGAACACTGAAGCTTTCTTT. This translates into CAGSYDRGNTEAFF.

This clone appeared a single time. The rearrangement joins TRBV11-3 to TRBJ2-7; 7 bases fit TRBD1. Germline V CDR1 and CDR2: SGHNT, YENEEA. With V trimmed by 1 base and J by 5 bases, 8 bases remained unmatched. CDR3 length equals 15 residues. The CDR3 DNA follows: TGTGCCAGCAGCTTAGGACAGGGCTTAAATCACGAGCAGTACGTC. Amino acid sequence: CASSLGQGLNHEQYV.

This clone showed up just a few times. A read error may produce the germline difference seen at one junction end. The chain has TRBV7-9 and TRBJ2-7, with a possible D match to TRBD1 (6 bases). CDR1 SEHNR and CDR2 FQNEAQ come from the germline V gene (reference sequence). The CDR3 is 12 amino acids. This chain's CDR3 is CVSSRTVYEQYF. The DNA for the CDR3 is TGTGTCAGCAGCAGGACAGTTTACGAGCAGTACTTC.

The V gene is TRBV30, the J gene TRBJ1-1, with no clear D. The CDR3 runs to 11 residues. Germline values: CDR1 GTSNPN, CDR2 SVGIG (reference sequence). V lost 2 bases to trimming and J lost 5 bases, with 6 bases between them. CDR3 sequence: CAWSSGTEAFF. CDR3 bases: TGTGCCTGGAGTTCGGGTACTGAAGCTTTCTTT.

This clone has only one observation. The rearrangement links TRBV7-3 to TRBJ2-3, with D hard to call. CDR3 length: 13 amino acids. The V end was cut by 4 bases, the J end by 2 bases, with 7 bases between. Germline V gene data show CDR1 as SGHTA and CDR2 as FQGTGA. This CDR3 is CASSSPDTDTQYF. Written as DNA, the CDR3 is TGTGCCAGCAGCTCGCCAGACACAGATACGCAGTATTTT.

This clone was seen only once. V gene TRBV2 combines with J gene TRBJ1-1; 8 bases are shared with TRBD1. The V gene's germline CDR1 is SNHLY and CDR2 FYNNEI. This CDR3 contains 15 residues. The V and J ends lost 6 bases and 0 bases, in that order; junction bases with no gene match: 6. The CDR3 sequence: CASRGQALVNTEAFF. The DNA of the CDR3 is TGTGCCAGCAGGGGACAGGCCTTAGTGAACACTGAAGCTTTCTTT.

This chain uses TRBV5-4 with TRBJ1-2; 7 nucleotides match TRBD1. This CDR3 contains 13 residues. J was trimmed by 4 bases and V by 4 bases; bases with no gene match: 4. The germline V gene has CDR1 SGHNT and CDR2 YYREEE (reference sequence). CDR3 sequence reads: CASSNDRAYGYTF. CDR3 in DNA: TGTGCCAGCAGCAATGACAGGGCCTATGGCTACACCTTC. Drawing the rest from reference TRBV5-4 and TRBJ1-2, the complete variable domain is ETGVTQSPTHLIKTRGQQVTLRCSSQSGHNTVSWYQQALGQGPQFIFQYYREEENGRGNFPPRFSGLQFPNYSSELNVNALELDDSALYLCASSNDRAYGYTFGSGTRLTVV.

This chain links TRBV18 with TRBJ1-4; D may be TRBD1 (5 bases). CDR1 and CDR2 (germline): KGHSH, LQKENI. The V gene lost 4 bases and the J gene lost 4 bases, with 13 bases spanning the gap. CDR3 size: 15 residues. In nucleotides, the CDR3 is TGTGCCAGCTCACTGCGGGACGGGAGTAATGAAAAACTGTTTTTT. Translation gives CASSLRDGSNEKLFF.

The gene calls are TRBV23-1 and TRBJ2-7; TRBD2 agrees at 14 bases. TRBV23-1 is an ORF, with its function uncertain. The CDR3 is 23 residues long. After removal of 4 bases from V and 2 bases from J, the junction contained 25 bases not matched to a gene. The CDR3 bases are TGCGCCAGCAGTCGCTCCGGACTAGCGGGAGGTTCCCTAAAAGGAGAGAACCCCTACGAGCAGTACGTC. This sequence encodes CASSRSGLAGGSLKGENPYEQYV.

In its sample, this clone was seen a few times. The V gene is TRBV6-4, the J gene TRBJ2-1; unclear D gene. The length of the CDR3 is 17 residues. V lost 2 bases and J 0 bases, leaving 14 bases between the germline ends. Germline loops: CDR1 MRHNA, CDR2 SNTAGT. In DNA, the CDR3 is TGTGCCAGCAGTGACGAGAGACACCCGAGCTCCTACAATGAGCAGTTCTTC. Amino acid sequence: CASSDERHPSSYNEQFF.

This chain connects TRBV5-1 to TRBJ2-1; 10 bases are a match to TRBD2. CDR3 length: 15 amino acids. Germline CDR1 SGHRS, CDR2 YFSETQ. Germline trimming cut 2 bases from V and 8 bases from J; bases unmatched to any gene: 7. The CDR3 loop reads CASSLAGGGMDEQFF. DNA of the CDR3: TGCGCCAGCAGCTTAGCGGGAGGGGGTATGGATGAGCAGTTCTTC. The full variable domain, rest sourced from reference TRBV5-1 and TRBJ2-1, is KAGVTQTPRYLIKTRGQQVTLSCSPISGHRSVSWYQQTPGQGLQFLFEYFSETQRNKGNFPGRFSGRQFSNSRSEMNVSTLELGDSALYLCASSLAGGGMDEQFFGPGTRLTVL.

CDR3 sequence reads: CASSWGGQGLGKLFF. The CDR3 DNA sequence: TGTGCCAGCAGCTGGGGGGGACAGGGGTTGGGAAAACTGTTTTTT. The chain employs TRBV5-4 and TRBJ1-4, with 10 nucleotides matching TRBD1. Germline assignment: CDR1 SGHNT and CDR2 YYREEE (reference sequence). This CDR3 is built from 15 residues. With 3 bases clipped from V and 10 bases from J, the junction kept 9 bases outside the gene matches.

The chain joins TRBV2 to TRBJ1-4; TRBD1 matches at 7 bases. This CDR3 has 15 amino acids. The germline gives CDR1 SNHLY, CDR2 FYNNEI. V lost 4 bases to trimming and J lost 4 bases; unmatched junction nucleotides: 6. The CDR3 nucleotides are TGTGCCAGCAGTGGAACAGGGGCCGTTAATGAAAAACTGTTTTTT. Its protein is CASSGTGAVNEKLFF.

The V and J genes are TRBV10-3 and TRBJ1-5; D gene unclear. Germline loops: CDR1 ENHRY, CDR2 SYGVKD. V was shortened by 3 bases and J by 5 bases, with 11 bases between the two germline ends. The CDR3 sequence is 14 residues long. The DNA of the CDR3 is TGTGCCATCAGTGACCGGGATACAGATCAGCCCCAGCATTTT. Translated, it gives CAISDRDTDQPQHF.

The chain links TRBV4-2 to TRBJ2-5; D not resolved. Trimming removed 0 bases from V and 4 bases from J, with 9 bases in between. Looked up from germline, CDR1 is LGHNA and CDR2 is YNFKEQ. This CDR3 region has 14 residues. CDR3 in amino acids: CASSQETMRETQYF. CDR3 in DNA: TGTGCCAGCAGCCAAGAAACTATGCGAGAGACCCAGTACTTC.

V is TRBV2 and J is TRBJ1-3; no reliable D call. The CDR3 contains 16 residues. V was cut by 6 bases and J by 0 bases, with 15 bases left in between. Germline V gene data show CDR1 as SNHLY and CDR2 as FYNNEI. CDR3 DNA: TGTGCCAGCAGCGGAGCCGGGCGGGCCTCTGGAAACACCATATATTTT. Translated, it gives CASSGAGRASGNTIYF.

The rearrangement links TRBV2 to TRBJ2-1; TRBD2 matches 7 bases. Germline assignment: CDR1 SNHLY and CDR2 FYNNEI. The CDR3 sequence is 15 residues long. J was trimmed by 4 bases and V by 5 bases; bases with no gene match: 8. DNA of the CDR3: TGTGCCAGCAGTAGGGAGCGGGGCCAATACAATGAGCAGTTCTTC. This codes for CASSRERGQYNEQFF.

The J gene is TRBJ2-2, the V gene TRBV11-3, with TRBD1 as a possible D gene (9 bases). The CDR3 length is 18 residues. Trimming took off 8 bases at V and 1 base at J, with 23 bases between the two ends. Germline V gene lookup returns CDR1 SGHNT and CDR2 YENEEA. CDR3 residues: CASGIGTRGQGNTGELFF. The CDR3 nucleotides read TGTGCCAGCGGCATAGGGACTAGGGGACAGGGGAACACCGGGGAGCTGTTTTTT. The full variable domain, in which reference TRBV11-3 and TRBJ2-2 provide the parts outside the CDR3, is EAGVVQSPRYKIIEKKQPVAFWCNPISGHNTLYWYLQNLGQGPELLIRYENEEAVDDSQLPKDRFSAERLKGVDSTLKIQPAELGDSAVYLCASGIGTRGQGNTGELFFGEGSRLTVL.

This clone was seen once. The chain combines TRBV5-4 with TRBJ1-2; 9 positions agree with TRBD1. Germline loops: CDR1 SGHNT, CDR2 YYREEE (reference sequence). V lost 4 bases and J lost 8; bases outside the gene matches: 6. The CDR3 totals 13 residues. This CDR3 reads CASSIGTGNGYTF. The CDR3 region has the DNA TGTGCCAGCAGCATCGGGACAGGGAACGGCTACACCTTC.